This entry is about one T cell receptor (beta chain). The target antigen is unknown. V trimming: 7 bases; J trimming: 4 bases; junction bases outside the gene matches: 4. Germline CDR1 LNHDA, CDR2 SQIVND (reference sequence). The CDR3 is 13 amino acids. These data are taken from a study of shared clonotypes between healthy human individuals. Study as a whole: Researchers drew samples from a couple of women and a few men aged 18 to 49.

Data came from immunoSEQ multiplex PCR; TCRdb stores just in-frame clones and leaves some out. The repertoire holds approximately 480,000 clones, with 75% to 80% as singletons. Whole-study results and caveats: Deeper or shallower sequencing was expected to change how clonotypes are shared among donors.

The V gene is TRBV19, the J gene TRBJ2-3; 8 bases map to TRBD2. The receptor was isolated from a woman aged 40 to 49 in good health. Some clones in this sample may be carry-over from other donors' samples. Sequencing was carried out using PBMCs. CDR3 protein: CASTSGFPDTQYF. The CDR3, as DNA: TGTGCCAGTACTAGCGGGTTTCCAGATACGCAGTATTTT.